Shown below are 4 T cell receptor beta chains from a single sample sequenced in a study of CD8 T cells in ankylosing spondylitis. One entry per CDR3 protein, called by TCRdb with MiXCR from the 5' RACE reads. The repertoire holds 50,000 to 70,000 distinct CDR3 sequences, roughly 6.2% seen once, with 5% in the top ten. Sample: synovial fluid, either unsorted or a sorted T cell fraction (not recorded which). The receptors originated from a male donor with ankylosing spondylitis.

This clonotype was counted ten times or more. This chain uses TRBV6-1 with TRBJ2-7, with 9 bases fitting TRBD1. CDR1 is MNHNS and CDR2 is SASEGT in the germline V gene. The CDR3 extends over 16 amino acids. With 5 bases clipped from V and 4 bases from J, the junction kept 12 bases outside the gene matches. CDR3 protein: CASSPHPGQGWYEQYF. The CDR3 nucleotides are TGTGCCAGCAGTCCACACCCTGGACAGGGGTGGTACGAGCAGTACTTC.

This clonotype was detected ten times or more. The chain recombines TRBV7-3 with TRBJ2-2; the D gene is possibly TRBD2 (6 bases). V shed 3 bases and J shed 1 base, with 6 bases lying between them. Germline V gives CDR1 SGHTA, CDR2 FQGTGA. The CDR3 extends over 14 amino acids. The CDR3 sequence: CASSFGGNTGELFF. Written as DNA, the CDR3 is TGTGCCAGCAGCTTCGGGGGGAACACCGGGGAGCTGTTTTTT.

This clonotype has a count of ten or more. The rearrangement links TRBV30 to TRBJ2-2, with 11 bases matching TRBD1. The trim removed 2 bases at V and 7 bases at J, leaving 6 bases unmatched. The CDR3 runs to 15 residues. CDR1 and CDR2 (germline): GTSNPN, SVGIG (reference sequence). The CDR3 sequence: CAWSRGQGDGGELFF. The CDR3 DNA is TGTGCCTGGAGTCGGGGACAGGGGGATGGCGGGGAGCTGTTTTTT.

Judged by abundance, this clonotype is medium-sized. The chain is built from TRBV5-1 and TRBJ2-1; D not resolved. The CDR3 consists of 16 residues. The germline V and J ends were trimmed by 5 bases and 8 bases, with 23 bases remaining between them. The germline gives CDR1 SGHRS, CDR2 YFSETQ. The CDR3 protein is CASRRRFGPGRDEQFF. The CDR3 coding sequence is TGCGCCAGCAGGCGCCGTTTTGGACCGGGTCGTGATGAGCAGTTCTTC.